The next 27 T cell receptor beta chains were all read from a single sample in a study of blood T cells in healthy people across ages. The use of a sample-barcoded 5' primer and a J-beta primer mix characterized a second PCR of roughly 7 to 11 cycles. TCRdb ran MiXCR on the 5' RACE reads and lists one entry per CDR3 protein. Among 1.5 million or so distinct CDR3 sequences listed, about 45% were seen once. Sequenced material: blood. All receptors derive from a young woman in good health.

This rearrangement joins TRBV7-9 to TRBJ2-1; D not certain. The CDR3 spans 13 residues. Trimming pared 4 bases from V and 3 bases from J, leaving 7 bases between. CDR1 is SEHNR, CDR2 FQNEAQ, per germline (reference sequence). The CDR3 is CASSSWDYNEQFF. CDR3 sequence (DNA): TGTGCCAGCAGCTCGTGGGACTACAATGAGCAGTTCTTC.

This clonotype was seen a handful of times. J is TRBJ2-1 and V is TRBV6-5; the match to TRBD2 covers 10 bases. The CDR3 is 16 amino acids. J lost 1 base, V lost 0 bases, and 0 bases had no gene match. CDR1 and CDR2 from the germline V gene are MNHEY and SVGAGI. The CDR3 coding sequence is TGTGCCAGCAGTTACTCACTAGCGGGGTCCTACAATGAGCAGTTCTTC. It translates to CASSYSLAGSYNEQFF.

J is TRBJ2-1 and V is TRBV5-1; D uncertain. This CDR3 has 14 amino acids. The V end lost 0 bases, the J end lost 6 bases, and 10 bases lay between the germline ends. Germline V lookup: CDR1 SGHRS, CDR2 YFSETQ. The CDR3 DNA reads as TGCGCCAGCAGCTTGGCCGTAGTACCCAATGAGCAGTTCTTC. It yields the protein CASSLAVVPNEQFF.

The V and J genes are TRBV19 and TRBJ2-7; D is uncertain. The V and J ends lost 1 base and 2 bases respectively, with 6 bases between them. The CDR3 is 13 residues long. Germline CDR1 LNHDA, CDR2 SQIVND (reference sequence). The DNA of the CDR3 is TGTGCCAGTAGTATAGGGCGGACCTACGAGCAGTACTTC. Translation: CASSIGRTYEQYF.

The V gene is TRBV27, the J gene TRBJ2-7, with D hard to call. The CDR3 has 14 residues. V was pared by 5 bases and J by 6 bases, with 17 bases between. The germline gives CDR1 MNHEY, CDR2 SMNVEV (reference sequence). The CDR3 DNA sequence: TGTGCCAGCAGTAATTTCGGACCTACTACCGAGCAGTACTTC. This codes for CASSNFGPTTEQYF.

J is TRBJ1-2 and V is TRBV4-2; D ambiguous. Germline V lookup: CDR1 LGHNA, CDR2 YNFKEQ. The CDR3 is made up of 15 amino acids. Trimming removed 0 bases at V and 4 bases at J, with 12 bases between. The CDR3 DNA reads TGTGCCAGCAGCCAAGAAACACCAGGCACCTATGGCTACACCTTC. It is translated as CASSQETPGTYGYTF.

V and J are TRBV20-1 and TRBJ2-2; D might be TRBD1 (5 bases). The CDR3 length is 15 residues. V was cut by 6 bases and J by 2 bases, with 16 bases left in between. Germline V gene lookup returns CDR1 DFQATT and CDR2 SNEGSKA (reference sequence). CDR3 amino acids: CSAPKPGFNTGELFF. The DNA of the CDR3 is TGCAGTGCCCCCAAACCAGGGTTTAACACCGGGGAGCTGTTTTTT.

This clonotype was detected only a few times. This could be a read error, since a much larger clone is one nucleotide away. This chain links TRBV7-2 with TRBJ2-3; the D is unclear. V was cut by 3 bases and J by 0 bases, with 7 bases left in between. Germline lookup yields CDR1 SGHTA and CDR2 FQGNSA. The CDR3 has 14 amino acids. The CDR3 DNA sequence: TGTGCCAGCAGCTTGGGGTGGAGCACAGATACGCAGTATTTT. As protein: CASSLGWSTDTQYF. The full variable domain, with the rest looked up from reference TRBV7-2 and TRBJ2-3, is GAGVSQSPSNKVTEKGKDVELRCDPISGHTALYWYRQSLGQGLEFLIYFQGNSAPDKSGLPSDRFSAERTGGSVSTLTIQRTQQEDSAVYLCASSLGWSTDTQYFGPGTRLTVL.

The rearrangement links TRBV7-9 to TRBJ2-1; 7 positions agree with TRBD1. Germline trimming cut 7 bases from V and 9 bases from J; bases unmatched to any gene: 15. Looked up from germline, CDR1 is SEHNR and CDR2 is FQNEAQ (reference sequence). The CDR3 sequence is 15 residues long. This CDR3 reads CASTRQGSITGEQFF. CDR3 DNA: TGTGCCAGCACCCGACAGGGATCAATTACCGGTGAGCAGTTCTTC.

This chain joins TRBV9 and TRBJ1-5, with 8 bases aligning to TRBD1. V was clipped by 3 bases and J by 2 bases; unmatched bases: 16. Per the germline V gene, CDR1 is SGDLS and CDR2 is YYNGEE. The CDR3 length is 19 residues. The CDR3 coding sequence is TGTGCCAGCAGCGACCCCCTCCAGAGGACAGGGCTAGGCAATCAGCCCCAGCATTTT. Protein: CASSDPLQRTGLGNQPQHF.

The chain employs TRBV28 and TRBJ2-7; 7 bases are shared with TRBD1. CDR1 and CDR2 from the germline V gene are MDHEN and SYDVKM. The ends lost 5 bases at V and 4 bases at J; junction bases unmatched: 2. The CDR3 sequence is 12 residues long. In DNA form, the CDR3 reads TGTGCCAGCAGTCGGGGACAGTACGAGCAGTACTTC. Protein sequence: CASSRGQYEQYF.

The rearrangement links TRBV12-3 or TRBV12-4 to TRBJ2-7; 10 positions match TRBD2. V lost 2 bases, J lost 7 bases, and 20 bases stayed unmatched. CDR3 length: 19 amino acids. The CDR3 DNA reads TGTGCCAGCAGTTTATCGGTTGGGCCTAGCGGGGGCAACTACAATGAGCAGTACTTC. It codes for CASSLSVGPSGGNYNEQYF.

The rearrangement links TRBV5-1 to TRBJ2-6; perhaps TRBD2 as D (5 bases). The germline V gene encodes CDR1 SGHRS and CDR2 YFSETQ. The CDR3 loop spans 16 amino acids. V lost 4 bases and J lost 0, with 11 bases in between. CDR3 DNA: TGCGCCAGCAGCGGCGCGGGCTTCTCTGGGGCCAACGTCCTGACTTTC. This gives the protein CASSGAGFSGANVLTF. The complete variable domain, with remaining parts taken from reference TRBV5-1 and TRBJ2-6, reads KAGVTQTPRYLIKTRGQQVTLSCSPISGHRSVSWYQQTPGQGLQFLFEYFSETQRNKGNFPGRFSGRQFSNSRSEMNVSTLELGDSALYLCASSGAGFSGANVLTFGAGSRLTVL.

CDR3 bases: TGTGCCAGCAGCTTAGTCTTTAGAGACAGAAACTATGGCTACACCTTC. Translating gives CASSLVFRDRNYGYTF. The rearrangement links TRBV7-8 to TRBJ1-2, with D possibly being TRBD1 (5 bases). In germline, CDR1 is SGHVS, CDR2 FQNEAQ. This CDR3 has 16 amino acids. Trimming stripped 1 base from V and 2 bases from J, with 14 bases between.

The chain is built from TRBV20-1 and TRBJ1-2; D is ambiguous. Germline-derived CDR1 and CDR2 are DFQATT and SNEGSKA (reference sequence). The ends were cut back, 0 bases at V and 5 bases at J, with 16 bases in the middle. CDR3 size: 15 residues. DNA of the CDR3: TGCAGTGCTAGAGATTCCAGGAAGGGAGGGTATGGCTACACCTTC. Translating it yields CSARDSRKGGYGYTF.

The V and J genes are TRBV9 and TRBJ2-5; TRBD2 matches 9 bases. The J call may be incorrect, as the DNA end agrees better with TRBJ2-1. Germline CDR1 is SGDLS and CDR2 is YYNGEE. The CDR3 totals 16 residues. The DNA for the CDR3 is TGTGCCAGCAGCGTAGAAACTAGCGGGTACCAAGAGACCCAGTTCTTC. It is translated as CASSVETSGYQETQFF.

The chain uses TRBV20-1 and TRBJ2-7, with 9 bases identical to TRBD2. The CDR3 contains 13 residues. Germline lookup yields CDR1 DFQATT and CDR2 SNEGSKA (reference sequence). Trimming removed 6 bases from V and 7 bases from J; junction bases left unmatched: 10. CDR3 DNA: TGCAGTGCGATTAGCGGGAGAGGGAATGAGCAGTACTTC. Translated, it gives CSAISGRGNEQYF.

The chain employs TRBV27 and TRBJ2-1, with 9 bases matching TRBD2. CDR1 and CDR2 (germline): MNHEY, SMNVEV (reference sequence). The length of the CDR3 is 14 residues. The junction had 6 bases not matched to a gene; V was cut back by 5 bases and J by 7 bases. In DNA, the CDR3 is TGTGCCAGCAGTCGGGCTAGCGGGGTTAATGAGCAGTTCTTC. Encoded protein: CASSRASGVNEQFF.

The chain has TRBV5-1 and TRBJ2-1, with D unresolved. Germline V gene sequence: CDR1 SGHRS, CDR2 YFSETQ. Trimming cost V 0 bases and J 4 bases, with 5 bases left between them. CDR3 length: 13 residues. The CDR3, as DNA: TGCGCCAGCAGCTTGGACAAGTACAATGAGCAGTTCTTC. It encodes CASSLDKYNEQFF.

V and J are TRBV27 and TRBJ2-7, with 7 bases aligning to TRBD2. CDR1 and CDR2 (germline): MNHEY, SMNVEV (reference sequence). CDR3 length: 15 residues. V trimming: 0 bases; J trimming: 4 bases; junction bases outside the gene matches: 6. The CDR3 coding sequence is TGTGCCAGCAGTTTATCGGCTAGCGGTCGATACGAGCAGTACTTC. Translation: CASSLSASGRYEQYF.

V and J are TRBV6-2 or TRBV6-3 and TRBJ2-3; 7 positions agree with TRBD2. The ends lost 7 bases at V and 8 bases at J; junction bases unmatched: 12. The CDR3 spans 14 residues. Germline CDR1 and CDR2: MNHEY and SVGEGT. The CDR3 protein is CASTKTSSSGTQYF. In DNA, the CDR3 is TGTGCCAGCACCAAGACTAGCTCATCCGGTACGCAGTATTTT.

CDR3 sequence: CASSPWDREYNEQFF. The DNA for the CDR3 is TGTGCCAGCAGCCCTTGGGACAGAGAGTACAATGAGCAGTTCTTC. The J gene is TRBJ2-1, the V gene TRBV9; 7 bases are shared with TRBD1. The CDR3 is made up of 15 amino acids. After removal of 4 bases from V and 4 bases from J, the junction contained 8 bases not matched to a gene. The germline CDR1 and CDR2 sequences are SGDLS and YYNGEE.

This clonotype appeared a single time. The V gene is TRBV4-3, the J gene TRBJ2-4; TRBD1 agrees at 8 bases. The J call may not be correct, given that the DNA end is closer to TRBJ2-7. Germline CDR1 and CDR2: LGHNA and YSLEER. The CDR3 extends over 15 amino acids. CDR3 in amino acids: CASSMAGGILNEQYF. The CDR3 DNA reads TGCGCCAGCAGCATGGCAGGGGGCATCTTGAACGAGCAGTACTTC.

This clonotype was seen a handful of times. At one end, the junction sequence differs from germline, possibly due to a read error. The chain is built from TRBV20-1 and TRBJ2-3, with D hard to call. This CDR3 contains 12 residues. From germline, CDR1 is DFQATT and CDR2 SNEGSKA (reference sequence). The CDR3: CSARLFTDTRYF. DNA for the CDR3: TGCAGTGCTAGGCTATTCACAGATACGCGGTATTTT.

The chain has TRBV4-3 and TRBJ1-2; D call uncertain. CDR3 length: 13 amino acids. CDR1 is LGHNA and CDR2 is YSLEER in the germline V gene. V was trimmed by 4 bases and J by 7 bases, leaving 13 bases between them. The CDR3 region has the DNA TGCGCCAGCAGCCCCCGGGATGCTAGTGGCTACACCTTC. It is translated as CASSPRDASGYTF.

This rearrangement joins TRBV6-1 to TRBJ2-2; 8 nucleotides line up with TRBD1. V lost 3 bases to trimming and J lost 5 bases; unmatched junction nucleotides: 14. The CDR3 is 18 amino acids. The V gene's germline CDR1 is MNHNS and CDR2 SASEGT. The CDR3, as DNA: TGTGCCAGCAGTGACGACACCTTGGACAGGGCGGAGACCGGGGAGCTGTTTTTT. Its protein is CASSDDTLDRAETGELFF.

This clonotype was seen a handful of times. The chain joins TRBV4-3 to TRBJ2-1, with D tentatively TRBD2 (5 bases). The CDR3 runs to 15 residues. Germline-derived CDR1 and CDR2 are LGHNA and YSLEER. Trimming left V 4 bases short and J 0 bases short, with 10 bases between. The chain's CDR3 is CASSLISDSYNEQFF. The CDR3 DNA reads as TGCGCCAGCAGCCTCATTAGCGACTCCTACAATGAGCAGTTCTTC.